The clone carrying this T cell receptor beta chain was counted a few times. CDR1 KGHDR and CDR2 SFDVKD come from the germline V gene. V was pared by 5 bases and J by 1 base, with 11 bases between. This CDR3 has 15 amino acids. Under the authors' procedure: Cell counts per sample came from amplifying reference gene primers. Sequenced by immunoSEQ multiplex PCR; TCRdb stores in-frame clones only, minus some. V and J calls and clone size are those listed in that table; D and trimming were worked out from the DNA. The sample carries some 160,000 clones, 80% recorded once. This entry belongs to a study of blood T cell repertoires in COVID-19. Across the whole study: The study drew acute and convalescent COVID-19 samples from the United States, Italy and Spain. Nucleic acid was either cDNA or gDNA, and it came from T cells, B-cell-depleted T cells, or PBMCs.

The TCR originated in a man in his sixties or seventies with active or convalescent COVID-19. The chain links TRBV24-1 to TRBJ2-1; the D gene is possibly TRBD2 (6 bases). Sequences were obtained from peripheral blood. CDR3 loop: CATSAAEGSYNEQFF. The CDR3 nucleotides read TGTGCCACCAGTGCGGCGGAGGGTTCCTACAATGAGCAGTTCTTC.